Listed here is a single TCR beta chain. This clonotype showed up many times. This clone's antigen is unknown. No much larger clone exists at a distance of one base, and base qualities are not known. Stable hyperthyroidism was defined as no progression to ophthalmopathy within 18 months of follow-up. Patients with hyperthyroidism were aged 18 to 65 years, had been newly diagnosed, and had a disease duration of less than 2 months. Anyone with other autoimmune diseases, uncontrolled infections, pregnancy or lactation was excluded from the study. Clinical symptoms, serum thyroxine, TRAb, thyroid ultrasound and orbital computed tomography formed the basis of the diagnosis. PBMCs were isolated from 10 ml of fresh peripheral blood by Ficoll-Paque density gradient centrifugation. Trizol reagent was used to extract the total RNA, and its quality was then checked on an Agilent 2100 Bioanalyzer. From cysteine to phenylalanine, the CDR3 is 13 amino acids long. Only the CDR3 portion is preserved as DNA: 39 bases, with reading frame beginning at the first base. CDR1 and CDR2 were assigned from the germline V gene as MDHEN and SYDVKM. V is clipped by 6 bases and J by 4 bases, and the sequence between their germline boundaries is 12 bases long.

TCR beta CDR3 regions were amplified from RNA transcripts for repertoire sequencing. The first round of RT-PCR was done with HTBI primers and the Qiagen OneStep RT-PCR kit, and was followed by a second round of multiplex PCR, then size selection and purification. Libraries were sequenced on an Illumina HiSeq2000 using paired-end 100 bp reads. Regarding the original processing steps: Reads were processed with SOAPnuke, discarding reads with adapters, uncalled bases, mean Phred below 15, or no exact constant-primer or identifier match. COPE v1.2.5 was used to merge the high-quality paired reads. Each unique nucleotide sequence was defined as a clonotype, and clonotypes were aligned to IMGT TRB V, D and J references with MiTCR v1.1. Analysis was restricted to V-J combinations with a frequency above 0.0001, which covered 99.2% of repertoires. A TCR clonal expansion and chaos score per V-J combination was defined as the ratio of F50 clonal expansion to chaos observed in the TCRdist matrix. Features were reduced by Welch's t-statistics and random forest to some 13 V-J combinations, which fed a naive Bayes classifier. The similarity between thyroid and blood repertoires was quantified using the Morisita-Horn index. Using fastp at Q25 and MiXCR, TCRdb reprocessed the public reads and kept productive beta chains. For every CDR3 protein sequence, its rows merge into one entry that carries the most common genes and DNA. TCRdb, not the authors, supplied the V and J calls. The sample table shows 300,000 to 500,000 distinct CDR3 sequences, and approximately 15% are seen once. The top ten hold roughly 7% of the sample.

The sample comes from a study of Graves' ophthalmopathy and Graves' hyperthyroidism (dated by TCRdb to between 2017 and 2018). General notes on the study: Peripheral blood was collected at initial diagnosis, before any treatment. In 6 or 7 hyperthyroidism patients, T-cell repertoires of thyroid tissue and blood were compared. For training and testing, the roughly 100 patients in the discovery cohort were randomly divided in a 7:3 ratio. In total, approximately 130 blood samples were TCR-sequenced: 40 to 45 ophthalmopathy, some 72 hyperthyroidism and some 17 hyperthyroidism-to-ophthalmopathy patients. A discovery set of about a hundred patients (43 ophthalmopathy, around 57 stable hyperthyroidism) was enrolled to explore V-J signatures distinguishing ophthalmopathy from hyperthyroidism. After sampling, hyperthyroidism patients received methimazole starting at 30 mg daily, and ophthalmopathy patients received high-dose intravenous methylprednisolone. An independent validation cohort comprised 18 hyperthyroidism patients and over 15 patients who later progressed from hyperthyroidism to ophthalmopathy. The study used signatures of the TCR beta repertoire to tell Graves' ophthalmopathy apart from Graves' hyperthyroidism and to predict which patients would progress to ophthalmopathy. The full study reports these points: Sample size was not predetermined statistically, and investigators were not blinded to group allocation. Ophthalmopathy was separated from stable hyperthyroidism by the 13-signature model with 87.88% sensitivity and around 81% specificity in cross-validation and with 80%/75% in the test set. In validation, the model predicted ophthalmopathy progression with 55% to 71% sensitivity and roughly 78% specificity; fewer than 15 predicted patients were CT-confirmed with GO in a median of approximately six months. Most expanded thyroid clonotypes with a frequency above 0.001 also appeared in blood, which suggests that blood repertoires may reflect the immune response in the thyroid.

This chain joins TRBV28 to TRBJ1-1, with the D segment identity uncertain. The material sequenced was peripheral blood. This sequence originates from a woman between 18 and 29 years old with stable Graves' hyperthyroidism. Donor details come from another sample of the same person, matched by shared clones. Here the CDR3 is given as CASSPDLGTEAFF. The DNA is TGTGCCAGCAGCCCCGATCTGGGCACTGAAGCTTTCTTT.